This T cell receptor (beta chain) came from a study of cytomegalovirus exposure and HLA in healthy donors. Overall study context: In an early release, HLA-typed donors contributed about 79 million unique TCR sequences.

Primers for the PCR totalled 60 Vbeta and 13 Jbeta. The method was immunoSEQ multiplex PCR; TCRdb's version includes in-frame clones alone and lacks a portion of them. In the table there are about 94,000 clones, under 85% of which are singletons. Sequences were obtained from PBMCs. This receptor was identified in a male donor in good health and CMV-seronegative.

Here the CDR3 reads CAISDILINYEQYF. In DNA, the CDR3 is TGTGCCATCAGTGACATACTTATAAACTACGAGCAGTACTTC. This sequence joins TRBV10-3 and TRBJ2-7; no clear D gene. The germline V gene encodes CDR1 ENHRY and CDR2 SYGVKD. The germline V and J ends were trimmed by 3 bases and 3 bases, with 12 bases remaining between them. CDR3 length equals 14 residues.